This T cell receptor (beta chain) was recovered during a study of T cell repertoires in aging, cancer and after chemotherapy. The overall study: The whole study produced a dataset of around 9 million TCR reads. Whole-study results and caveats: In healthy donors, age-related TCR diversity loss mainly reflected lost richness. Age-matched healthy donors had significantly more diverse, less clonal blood TCR repertoires than untreated cancer patients. No conclusions about immunological memory after chemotherapy can be drawn from the repertoire data.

Multiplex touch-down PCR with TRB-A/B primers amplified rearranged V-D-J TRB sequences. TCRdb analysed the multiplex PCR reads with MiXCR anew, one entry per CDR3 protein. This table holds around 1,300 distinct CDR3 sequences, around 64% found once. This clonotype is medium-sized. The antigen remains undetermined. Amplification of TCR beta used genomic DNA extracted from peripheral blood. The length of the CDR3 is 14 residues. V lost 0 bases to trimming and J lost 5 bases, with 9 bases between them. The germline CDR1 and CDR2 sequences are MNHEY and SVGEGT. The sequenced sample was blood. This receptor was identified in a human donor with a blood cancer. The chain links TRBV6-2 or TRBV6-3 to TRBJ2-3, with D perhaps TRBD1 (6 bases). CDR3 in amino acids: CASSYSAGVDTQYF. The CDR3 region has the DNA TGTGCCAGCAGTTACTCCGCAGGGGTAGATACGCAGTATTTT.